Reported below is one TCR beta chain. Original analysis: Scientists estimated how many nucleated cells there were by amplifying reference gene primers. Sequencing used immunoSEQ multiplex PCR; TCRdb keeps in-frame clones, though not all of them. V, J and clone size were drawn from that table, and D and trimming were deduced from the DNA. The table shows 140,000 or so clones, with approximately 80% occurring only once. This entry is derived from a study of blood T cell repertoires in COVID-19. Whole-study context: From the United States, Italy and Spain came samples of acute and convalescent COVID-19. Nucleic acid was either cDNA or gDNA, and it came from T cells, B-cell-depleted T cells, or PBMCs.

Germline CDR1 SGHRS, CDR2 YFSETQ. The length of the CDR3 is 16 residues. Unmatched junction bases numbered 12, after V lost 3 bases and J lost 5 bases. This sequence was found in an older woman with acute or convalescent COVID-19. Material: peripheral blood. V gene TRBV5-1 combines with J gene TRBJ2-7; 9 bases fit TRBD1. The CDR3, as DNA: TGCGCCAGCAGCTATGGAGCCGGGACAGGGCTGCACGAGCAGTACTTC. Protein product: CASSYGAGTGLHEQYF.